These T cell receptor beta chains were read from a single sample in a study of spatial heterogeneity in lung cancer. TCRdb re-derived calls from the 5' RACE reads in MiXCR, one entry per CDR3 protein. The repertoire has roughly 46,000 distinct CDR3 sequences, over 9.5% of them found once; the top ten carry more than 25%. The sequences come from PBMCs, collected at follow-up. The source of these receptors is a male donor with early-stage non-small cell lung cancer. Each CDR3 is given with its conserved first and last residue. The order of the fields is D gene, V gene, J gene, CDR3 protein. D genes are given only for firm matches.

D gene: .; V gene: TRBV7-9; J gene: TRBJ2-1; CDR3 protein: CASIPDRYNEQFF
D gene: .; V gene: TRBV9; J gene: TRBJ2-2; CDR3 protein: CASSVYSSGELFF
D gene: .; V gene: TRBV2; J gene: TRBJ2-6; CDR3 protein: CASTDFVLSSGANVLTF
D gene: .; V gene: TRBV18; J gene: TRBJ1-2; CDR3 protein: CASRRGGYGYTF
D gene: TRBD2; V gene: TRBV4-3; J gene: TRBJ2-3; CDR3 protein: CASASGRAVDTQYF
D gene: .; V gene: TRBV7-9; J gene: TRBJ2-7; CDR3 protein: CASSSPPGRISYEQYF
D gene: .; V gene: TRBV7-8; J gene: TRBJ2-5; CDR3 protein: CASSLSALGSQYF
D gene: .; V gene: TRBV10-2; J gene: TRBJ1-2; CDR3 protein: CASFDWAPASLRGYTF
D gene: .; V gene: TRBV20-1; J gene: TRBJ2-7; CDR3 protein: CSARDGASQGEQYF
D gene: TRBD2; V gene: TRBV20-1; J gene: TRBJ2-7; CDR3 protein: CSAPRAGEAQYF
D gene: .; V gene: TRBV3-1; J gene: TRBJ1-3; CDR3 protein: CASSQGVQSGNTIYF
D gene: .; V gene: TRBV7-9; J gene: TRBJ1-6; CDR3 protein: CASSLKGSADSPLHF
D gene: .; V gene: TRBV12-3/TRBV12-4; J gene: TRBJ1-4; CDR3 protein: CASSALGPSGEKLFF
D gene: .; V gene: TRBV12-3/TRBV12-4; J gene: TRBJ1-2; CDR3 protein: CASSLGQSGGYTF
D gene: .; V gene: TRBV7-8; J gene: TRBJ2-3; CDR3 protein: CASSLGSSRLADTQYF
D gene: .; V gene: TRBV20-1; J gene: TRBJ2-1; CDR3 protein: CSAGDSSSYNEQFF
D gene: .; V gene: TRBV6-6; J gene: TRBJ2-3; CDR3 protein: CASRPASTDTQYF
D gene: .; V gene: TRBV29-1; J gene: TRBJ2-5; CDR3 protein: CSVGGAGEETQYF
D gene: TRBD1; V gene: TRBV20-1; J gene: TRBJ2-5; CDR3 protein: CSARRTGQRETQYF
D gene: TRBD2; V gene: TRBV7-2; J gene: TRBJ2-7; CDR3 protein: CASSLGTSSYEQYF
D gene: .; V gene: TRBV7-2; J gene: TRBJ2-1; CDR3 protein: CASSLASTSSYNEQFF
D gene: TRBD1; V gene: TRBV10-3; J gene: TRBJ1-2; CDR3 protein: CAISSTGTGDGYTF
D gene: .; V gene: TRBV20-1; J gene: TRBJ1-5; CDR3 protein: CSASPGDKNQPQHF
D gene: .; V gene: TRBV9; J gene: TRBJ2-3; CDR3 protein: CASSGMPGRYTDTQYF
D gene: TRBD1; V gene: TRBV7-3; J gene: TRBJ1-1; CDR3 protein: CASSLKALTGVGTEAFF
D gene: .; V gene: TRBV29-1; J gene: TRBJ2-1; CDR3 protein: CSGATSAGNEQFF
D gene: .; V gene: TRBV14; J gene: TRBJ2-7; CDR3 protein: CASSPRVLGDGPYEQYF
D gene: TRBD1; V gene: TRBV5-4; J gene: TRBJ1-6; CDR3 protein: CASSFMAGGNSPLHF
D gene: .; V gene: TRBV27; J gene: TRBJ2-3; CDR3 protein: CANSPRQFTDTQYF
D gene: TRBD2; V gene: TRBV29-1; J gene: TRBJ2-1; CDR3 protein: CSGASGRVSNEQFF
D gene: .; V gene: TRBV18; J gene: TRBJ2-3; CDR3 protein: CASSPFRDTDTQYF
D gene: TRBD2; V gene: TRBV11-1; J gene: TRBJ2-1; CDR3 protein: CASSLEAGAGNEQFF
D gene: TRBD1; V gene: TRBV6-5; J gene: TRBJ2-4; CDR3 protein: CASRSTGTVVIQYF
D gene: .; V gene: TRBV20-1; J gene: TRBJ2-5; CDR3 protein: CSANQANQETQYF
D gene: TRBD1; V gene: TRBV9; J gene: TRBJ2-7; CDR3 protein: CASSPRDSLYEQYF
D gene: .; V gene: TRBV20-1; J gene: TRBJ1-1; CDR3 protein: CSAPPTGTPYTEAFF
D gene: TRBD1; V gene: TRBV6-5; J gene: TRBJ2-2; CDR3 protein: CASRKGQGSTGELFF
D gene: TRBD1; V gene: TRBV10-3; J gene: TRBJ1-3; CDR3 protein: CAISEGARQGSTIYF
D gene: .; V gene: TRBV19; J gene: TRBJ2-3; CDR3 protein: CASSMQGTDTQYF
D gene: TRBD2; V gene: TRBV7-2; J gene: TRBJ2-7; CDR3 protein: CASSLASGRAREQYF
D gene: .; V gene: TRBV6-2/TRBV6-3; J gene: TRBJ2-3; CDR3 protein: CASSANWGRSTDTQYF
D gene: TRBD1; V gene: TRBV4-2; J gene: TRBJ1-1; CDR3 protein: CASSQVGGRDSSTEAFF
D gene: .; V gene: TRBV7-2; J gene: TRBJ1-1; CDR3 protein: CASSLGPGRAEAFF
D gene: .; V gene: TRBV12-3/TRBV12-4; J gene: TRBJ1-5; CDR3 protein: CASSTHGGGNQPQHF
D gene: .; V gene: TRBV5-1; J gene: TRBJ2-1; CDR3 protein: CASTQGFPESDEQFF
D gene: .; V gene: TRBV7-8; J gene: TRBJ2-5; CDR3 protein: CASSPLVGFRETQYF
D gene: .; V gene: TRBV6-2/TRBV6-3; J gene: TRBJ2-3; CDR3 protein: CASTRQGRLGTDTQYF
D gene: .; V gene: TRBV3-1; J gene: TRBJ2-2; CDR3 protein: CASSQAGVELFF
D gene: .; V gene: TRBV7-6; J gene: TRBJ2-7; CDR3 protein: CASSLGQTSSYEQYF
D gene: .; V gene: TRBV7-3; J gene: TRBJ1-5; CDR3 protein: CASSFLGAGNQPQHF
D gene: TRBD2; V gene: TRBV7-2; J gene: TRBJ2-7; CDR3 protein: CASSLLAGGRSSYEQYF